This is a list of T cell receptor beta chains from one sample in a study of blood T cell repertoires in COVID-19. Sequencing was performed with immunoSEQ multiplex PCR; in TCRdb, only in-frame clones are kept and a portion is missing. The sample has around 500,000 clones, roughly 90% seen once; the top ten hold approximately 2%. The specimen sequenced was PBMCs or T cells enriched from blood (not recorded which). These receptor sequences come from a middle-aged woman who had recovered from COVID-19. The conserved cysteine and the conserved F or W are not part of the CDR3 here. The D gene is left open where the match is weak. Clone size is not always given. Where it is, it says once, few, many or a class for expanded clones.

CDR3 | D | V | size
ASSLALAGGTDTQY | TRBD2 | TRBV5-1 | .
ASTQTPNYGYT | . | TRBV10-2 | .
ASSVLTSGTETQY | TRBD2 | TRBV9 | .
ASSKLTSGVRTDTQY | TRBD2 | TRBV7-2 | .
ATSRVASGSYEQY | TRBD2 | TRBV15 | once
ASSLVDRGMH | TRBD1 | TRBV7-9 | few
ASSLGVGRAADTQY | TRBD2 | TRBV11-3 | once
ASSRTTSSDTQY | . | TRBV6-4 | few
ASSLGFRETQY | . | TRBV7-2 | once
ASSGWGEASYEQY | . | TRBV11-3 | few
ASSSGTAENTIY | TRBD1 | TRBV6-5 | .
ASSLGDRYTDTQY | . | TRBV7-9 | .
ASSLLGQNYNEQF | . | TRBV7-9 | .
ASSQDIGFEQY | . | TRBV14 | once
ASSPPRTSGRSSYNEQF | TRBD2 | TRBV23-1 | .